One sample yielded the 16 T cell receptor beta chains listed below, sequenced in a study of CD8+ T cells in alopecia areata. Once RNA had been extracted, it was reverse transcribed into cDNA to act as the sequencing template. Sequenced by immunoSEQ multiplex PCR; TCRdb stores in-frame clones only, minus some. The sample records under 150,000 clones, 62% being singletons. Sequenced input: CD8+ T cells sorted from blood. The receptors here all came from a human donor in good health.

The J gene is TRBJ1-5, the V gene TRBV9; the D gene is possibly TRBD1 (5 bases). Germline CDR1 and CDR2: SGDLS and YYNGEE. With 3 bases removed from V and 9 bases from J, the gap between germline ends came to 19 bases. This CDR3 region has 15 residues. CDR3 nucleotide sequence: TGTGCCAGCAGCGCTCAGCGGGGCGGCTTCTGGCCCCAGCATTTT. Amino acids: CASSAQRGGFWPQHF.

This clone was picked up one time. J is TRBJ2-3 and V is TRBV7-9; TRBD1 agrees at 8 bases. V was pared by 5 bases and J by 11 bases, with 21 bases of the junction left unmatched. CDR3 length equals 17 residues. Germline assignment: CDR1 SEHNR and CDR2 FQNEAQ (reference sequence). The CDR3 region is CASSLRAGQDIRGRQYF. The CDR3 DNA is TGTGCCAGCAGCCTGAGGGCGGGACAGGATATCAGAGGAAGGCAGTATTTT.

This clone was counted a few times. The CDR3 DNA reads as TGCAGCGTTGTTGGGAGGGGAACTGGGGCCAACGTCCTGACTTTC. This gives the protein CSVVGRGTGANVLTF. The rearrangement joins TRBV29-1 to TRBJ2-6, with TRBD2 identical over 7 bases. Germline V CDR1 and CDR2: SQVTM, ANQGSEA. V was pared by 4 bases and J by 2 bases, with 5 bases of the junction left unmatched. The CDR3 is made up of 15 amino acids.

This clone has just a few counts. Other nucleotide sequences from this sample produce the same CDR3. The V call is TRBV29-1, the J call TRBJ2-7; D is ambiguous. The length of the CDR3 is 11 residues. Per germline, CDR1 SQVTM and CDR2 ANQGSEA. V lost 4 bases to trimming and J lost 3 bases, with 7 bases between them. The CDR3 loop reads CSVVLGYEQYF. The CDR3 DNA reads TGCAGCGTTGTTTTGGGCTACGAGCAGTACTTC.

The chain combines TRBV29-1 with TRBJ1-2; 7 positions match TRBD1. The CDR3 totals 15 residues. V lost 4 bases and J lost 4; bases outside the gene matches: 12. Germline loops: CDR1 SQVTM, CDR2 ANQGSEA. In DNA form, the CDR3 reads TGCAGCGTTGGATGGCGGACAGGAAAAATCTATGGCTACACCTTC. Its translation: CSVGWRTGKIYGYTF.

This clone has a handful of counts. The rearrangement joins TRBV2 to TRBJ2-2; D might be TRBD2 (6 bases). There are 17 residues in the CDR3. CDR1 and CDR2 (germline): SNHLY, FYNNEI. V lost 0 bases, J lost 4 bases, and 15 bases lay in between. In DNA form, the CDR3 reads TGTGCCAGCAGTGAAGCGGGACCCGGGACTCCCACCGGGGAGCTGTTTTTT. Amino acids: CASSEAGPGTPTGELFF.

The chain's CDR3 is CSLYYQGTQYF. In nucleotides, the CDR3 is TGCAGCCTCTATTACCAGGGTACGCAGTATTTT. The gene calls are TRBV29-1 and TRBJ2-3, with a possible D match to TRBD1 (5 bases). The CDR3 runs to 11 residues. Trimming pared 8 bases from V and 8 bases from J, leaving 14 bases between. Germline values: CDR1 SQVTM, CDR2 ANQGSEA.

This chain joins TRBV6-5 and TRBJ1-1; 7 nucleotides line up with TRBD1. With V trimmed by 6 bases and J by 0 bases, 4 bases remained unmatched. The CDR3 is made up of 14 amino acids. Per germline, CDR1 MNHEY and CDR2 SVGAGI. The CDR3 nucleotides are TGTGCCAGCAGCAGGGGACAGATGAACACTGAAGCTTTCTTT. Translation: CASSRGQMNTEAFF.

The chain has TRBV29-1 and TRBJ2-2; 7 bases map to TRBD1. V lost 4 bases to trimming and J lost 5 bases; unmatched junction nucleotides: 1. This CDR3 region has 12 residues. Looked up from germline, CDR1 is SQVTM and CDR2 is ANQGSEA. The CDR3 bases are TGCAGCGTTGGACAGGGTACCGGGGAGCTGTTTTTT. Amino acids: CSVGQGTGELFF.

V usage is TRBV29-1 and J usage is TRBJ2-6; D is unclear. The V gene lost 4 bases and the J gene lost 2 bases, with 9 bases spanning the gap. The CDR3 length is 14 residues. Looked up from germline, CDR1 is SQVTM and CDR2 is ANQGSEA. The CDR3, as DNA: TGCAGCGTTGTTGTCGCAGCTGGGGCCAACGTCCTGACTTTC. Protein: CSVVVAAGANVLTF. Filled out from reference TRBV29-1 and TRBJ2-6, the complete variable domain reads SAVISQKPSRDICQRGTSLTIQCQVDSQVTMMFWYRQQPGQSLTLIATANQGSEATYESGFVIDKFPISRPNLTFSTLTVSNMSPEDSSIYLCSVVVAAGANVLTFGAGSRLTVL.

This clone turned up a few times. This chain joins TRBV27 and TRBJ1-5, with TRBD1 as a possible D gene (6 bases). V lost 6 bases, J lost 3 bases, and 12 bases lay in between. Germline V lookup: CDR1 MNHEY, CDR2 SMNVEV (reference sequence). This CDR3 spans 14 amino acids. CDR3 in amino acids: CASSRGGANQPQHF. CDR3 DNA: TGTGCCAGCAGCCGCGGGGGGGCCAATCAGCCCCAGCATTTT.

CDR3 sequence reads: CASGETTGGVNTEAFF. Here the CDR3 DNA reads TGTGCTAGTGGGGAAACCACGGGGGGGGTGAACACTGAAGCTTTCTTT. This sequence joins TRBV12-5 and TRBJ1-1; TRBD1 is a possible D gene (5 bases). Trimming took off 6 bases at V and 0 bases at J, with 17 bases between the two ends. This CDR3 has 16 amino acids. Germline CDR1 is LGHNT and CDR2 is FRNRAP.

This clone was seen a single time. The V call is TRBV7-9, the J call TRBJ1-2, with a possible D match to TRBD1 (5 bases). The CDR3 contains 13 residues. Germline V gene data show CDR1 as SEHNR and CDR2 as FQNEAQ (reference sequence). Trimming cost V 2 bases and J 2 bases, with 6 bases left between them. CDR3 sequence reads: CASSLRDNYGYTF. CDR3 bases: TGTGCCAGCAGCTTAAGGGACAACTATGGCTACACCTTC.

The chain has TRBV6-5 and TRBJ2-7, with unresolved D. Gene TRBJ2-1 matches the end of the DNA better, so the J call may be wrong. The CDR3 covers 13 residues. Per germline, CDR1 MNHEY and CDR2 SVGAGI. The CDR3 coding sequence is TGTGCCAGCAGTTACTCGGGTGAGAATGAGCAGTTCTTC. The encoded protein is CASSYSGENEQFF.

This clone was found a few times. The chain is built from TRBV29-1 and TRBJ2-6, with a possible D match to TRBD1 (6 bases). The CDR3 loop spans 18 amino acids. V shed 1 base and J shed 0 bases, with 16 bases lying between them. Per germline, CDR1 SQVTM and CDR2 ANQGSEA. The CDR3 sequence: CSVEVRDKDSSGANVLTF. The CDR3, as DNA: TGCAGCGTTGAAGTTCGGGACAAGGACTCCTCTGGGGCCAACGTCCTGACTTTC. Combining the CDR3 with reference TRBV29-1 and TRBJ2-6 gives the whole variable domain SAVISQKPSRDICQRGTSLTIQCQVDSQVTMMFWYRQQPGQSLTLIATANQGSEATYESGFVIDKFPISRPNLTFSTLTVSNMSPEDSSIYLCSVEVRDKDSSGANVLTFGAGSRLTVL.

V gene TRBV13 combines with J gene TRBJ2-1; TRBD2 aligns across 8 bases. The CDR3 contains 17 residues. The V and J ends lost 4 bases and 6 bases, in that order; junction bases with no gene match: 14. The germline CDR1 and CDR2 sequences are PRHDT and FYEKMQ (reference sequence). In nucleotides, the CDR3 is TGTGCCAGCAGCTCCCGCGGAGCGGGAGACCCCACCAATGAGCAGTTCTTC. As protein: CASSSRGAGDPTNEQFF.